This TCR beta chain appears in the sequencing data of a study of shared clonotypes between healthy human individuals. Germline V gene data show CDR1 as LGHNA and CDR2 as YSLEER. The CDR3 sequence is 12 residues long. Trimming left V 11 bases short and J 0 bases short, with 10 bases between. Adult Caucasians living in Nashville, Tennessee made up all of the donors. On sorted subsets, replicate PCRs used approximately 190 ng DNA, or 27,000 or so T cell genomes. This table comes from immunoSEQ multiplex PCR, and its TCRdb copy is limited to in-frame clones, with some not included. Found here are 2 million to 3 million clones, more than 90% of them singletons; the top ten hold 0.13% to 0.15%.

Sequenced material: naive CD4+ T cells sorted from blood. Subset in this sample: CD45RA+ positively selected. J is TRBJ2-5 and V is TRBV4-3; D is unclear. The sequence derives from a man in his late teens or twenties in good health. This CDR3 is CAAASYQETQYF. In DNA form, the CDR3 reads TGCGCCGCGGCGTCGTACCAAGAGACCCAGTACTTC.